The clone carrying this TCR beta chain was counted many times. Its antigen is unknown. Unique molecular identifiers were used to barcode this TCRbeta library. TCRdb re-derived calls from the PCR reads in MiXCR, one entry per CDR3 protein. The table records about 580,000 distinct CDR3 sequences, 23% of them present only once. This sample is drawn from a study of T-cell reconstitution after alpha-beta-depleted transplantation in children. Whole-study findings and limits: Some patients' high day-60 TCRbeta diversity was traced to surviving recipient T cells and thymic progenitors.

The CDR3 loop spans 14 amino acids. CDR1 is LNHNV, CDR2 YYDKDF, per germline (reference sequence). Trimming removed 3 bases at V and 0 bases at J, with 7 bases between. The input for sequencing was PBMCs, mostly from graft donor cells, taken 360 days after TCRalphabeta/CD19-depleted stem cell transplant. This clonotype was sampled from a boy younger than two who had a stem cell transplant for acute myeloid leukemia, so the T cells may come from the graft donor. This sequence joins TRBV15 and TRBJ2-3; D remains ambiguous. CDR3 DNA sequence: TGTGCCACCAGCAGCCGGCGGAGCACAGATACGCAGTATTTT. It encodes CATSSRRSTDTQYF.